This T cell receptor beta chain came from a study of blood T cell repertoires in COVID-19. Study in general: Samples taken during acute and convalescent COVID-19 were collected in the United States, Italy and Spain.

Under the authors' procedure: Estimation of nucleated cell counts relied on the amplification of reference gene primers. Profiled with immunoSEQ multiplex PCR; TCRdb holds only in-frame clones, not every one. The V and J calls and the clone size are those of that table, but D and trimming were determined from the DNA. The sample holds fewer than 40,000 clones, nearly 90% seen once. This clone was picked up one time. The source is a man between 65 and 85 years old with active COVID-19. Source material: peripheral blood.

In DNA form, the CDR3 reads TGTGCCAGCAGTGCCGACAGGGGGAACACCGGGGAGCTGTTTTTT. Encoded protein: CASSADRGNTGELFF. The chain uses TRBV25-1 and TRBJ2-2, with TRBD1 matching 8 bases. Looked up from germline, CDR1 is MGHDK and CDR2 is SYGVNS. This CDR3 has 15 amino acids. V lost 4 bases to trimming and J lost 1 base; unmatched junction nucleotides: 2.